The 27 T cell receptor beta chains presented below share a single source sample, sequenced in a study of T cell clones after liver transplantation. Alloreactive TCRbeta sequences came from sequencing proliferating CFSE-low cells in the MLR. Repertoires were generated with immunoSEQ multiplex PCR, while TCRdb's copy carries only in-frame clones and drops some. This sample has under 6,000 clones; 25% to 30% occur once, and the top ten carry 14%. Their cognate antigens are unknown. The sequenced material came from CD4+ T cells from cultured PBMCs. The receptor set was obtained from a human patient who received a liver transplant. Part of the T cells may come from the graft donor.

As for this clone: One end of the junction varies from germline; a read error may be responsible. This chain uses TRBV4-1 with TRBJ1-2; D is possibly TRBD1 (5 bases). Per germline, CDR1 MGHRA and CDR2 YSYEKL. The CDR3 covers 17 residues. CDR3 DNA: TGCGCCAGCAGCACGGGACTCCAGAACCGAAAGACCTATGGCTACACATTC. This translates into CASSTGLQNRKTYGYTF.

This clone counts as medium-sized. The chain uses TRBV10-3 and TRBJ1-2; the match to TRBD1 covers 7 bases. CDR3 length: 15 amino acids. Germline trimming cut 11 bases from V and 3 bases from J; bases unmatched to any gene: 15. Germline V gene sequence: CDR1 ENHRY, CDR2 SYGVKD. CDR3 residues: CAAGTVGNWDYGYTF. CDR3 bases: TGTGCCGCCGGGACAGTAGGAAATTGGGACTATGGCTACACCTTC.

The chain is built from TRBV29-1 and TRBJ2-2; D uncertain. The CDR3 consists of 12 residues. The V gene lost 1 base and the J gene lost 1 base, with 1 base spanning the gap. CDR1 is SQVTM, CDR2 ANQGSEA, per germline. CDR3 loop: CSVEGNTGELFF. The CDR3 DNA reads TGCAGCGTTGAAGGGAACACCGGGGAGCTGTTTTTT.

This clone came up a few times. The rearrangement joins TRBV6-1 to TRBJ2-1, with 7 bases matching TRBD2. The CDR3 loop spans 14 amino acids. The ends lost 6 bases at V and 8 bases at J; junction bases unmatched: 10. Germline V CDR1 and CDR2: MNHNS, SASEGT. The CDR3 DNA is TGTGCCAGCAGAGCGAGGACTAGTTTGGATGAGCAGTTCTTC. This translates into CASRARTSLDEQFF.

V usage is TRBV29-1 and J usage is TRBJ1-2; perhaps TRBD1 as D (6 bases). The CDR3 is 15 residues long. V lost 0 bases and J 2 bases, leaving 13 bases between the germline ends. Germline CDR1 SQVTM, CDR2 ANQGSEA. The DNA of the CDR3 is TGCAGCGTTGAAGATCAGGACAGCTTCAACTATGGCTACACCTTC. Protein: CSVEDQDSFNYGYTF.

This clone was picked up a small number of times. A much larger clone lies one base from this, so it may be a read error. The V and J genes are TRBV29-1 and TRBJ2-5; 10 bases match TRBD2. Germline loops: CDR1 SQVTM, CDR2 ANQGSEA. This CDR3 region has 14 residues. With 5 bases clipped from V and 5 bases from J, the junction kept 8 bases outside the gene matches. The CDR3 spells CSVYVAGGGETQYF. For the CDR3, the DNA is TGCAGCGTTTATGTAGCGGGAGGTGGGGAGACCCAGTACTTC.

This clone was counted only a few times. The chain carries TRBV5-1 and TRBJ2-5; TRBD2 is a possible D gene (5 bases). V was clipped by 6 bases and J by 0 bases, with 18 bases between them. The germline gives CDR1 SGHRS, CDR2 YFSETQ. CDR3 length equals 16 residues. The CDR3 sequence: CASTPLRGSYQETQYF. The CDR3 coding sequence is TGCGCCAGCACCCCGCTCCGGGGATCGTACCAAGAGACCCAGTACTTC. Combining the CDR3 with reference TRBV5-1 and TRBJ2-5 gives the whole variable domain KAGVTQTPRYLIKTRGQQVTLSCSPISGHRSVSWYQQTPGQGLQFLFEYFSETQRNKGNFPGRFSGRQFSNSRSEMNVSTLELGDSALYLCASTPLRGSYQETQYFGPGTRLLVL.

In this sample, this clone turned up a few times. V and J are TRBV7-3 and TRBJ2-3; 7 positions match TRBD1. This CDR3 spans 15 amino acids. The ends lost 4 bases at V and 2 bases at J; junction bases unmatched: 6. Germline-derived CDR1 and CDR2 are SGHTA and FQGTGA. CDR3 sequence reads: CASSSRDSYTDTQYF. The CDR3 bases are TGTGCCAGCAGCTCCAGGGACAGTTACACAGATACGCAGTATTTT.

In its sample, this clone was seen a few times. The chain carries TRBV2 and TRBJ1-1; D is unresolved. The CDR3 has 13 residues. Deletions cut 7 bases from V and 0 bases from J, with 9 bases between. Germline V gene sequence: CDR1 SNHLY, CDR2 FYNNEI. CDR3 bases: TGTGCCAGCATGCGGCAGCTGAACACTGAAGCTTTCTTT. As protein: CASMRQLNTEAFF.

This clone has more than one count but fewer than ten. This sequence joins TRBV5-1 and TRBJ1-2; perhaps TRBD1 as D (5 bases). The CDR3 extends over 14 amino acids. Trimming removed 0 bases from V and 7 bases from J, with 13 bases in between. Germline V CDR1 and CDR2: SGHRS, YFSETQ. CDR3 sequence: CASSLVGEESGYTF. CDR3 sequence (DNA): TGCGCCAGCAGCTTGGTGGGGGAGGAGAGTGGCTACACCTTC.

J is TRBJ2-5 and V is TRBV9, with 10 bases identical to TRBD2. The end of the DNA is better explained by TRBJ2-7, so the J call may be wrong. Germline V gene sequence: CDR1 SGDLS, CDR2 YYNGEE. The CDR3 extends over 14 amino acids. The CDR3 sequence: CASPSSGRSYEQYF. Here the CDR3 DNA reads TGTGCCAGTCCGTCTAGCGGGAGATCCTACGAGCAGTACTTC.

The chain employs TRBV6-5 and TRBJ1-2; D may be TRBD1 (6 bases). CDR3 length equals 14 residues. The germline CDR1 and CDR2 sequences are MNHEY and SVGAGI. Deletions cut 2 bases from V and 1 base from J, with 8 bases between. The CDR3: CASSYRGGNYGYTF. The DNA of the CDR3 is TGTGCCAGCAGTTACCGAGGGGGTAACTATGGCTACACCTTC.

This clone counts as medium-sized. This chain joins TRBV7-3 and TRBJ2-5; unclear D gene. In germline, CDR1 is SGHTA, CDR2 FQGTGA. This CDR3 is 13 amino acids long. Between the trimmed V and J ends, which lost 2 bases and 5 bases, there was a span of 9 bases. CDR3 in amino acids: CASSLGVAETQYF. The CDR3 DNA reads as TGTGCCAGCAGCTTAGGGGTAGCCGAGACCCAGTACTTC.

The chain is built from TRBV7-9 and TRBJ2-5; 7 bases are a match to TRBD2. The J call could be wrong; TRBJ2-7 is a better fit for the DNA end. Per the germline V gene, CDR1 is SEHNR and CDR2 is FQNEAQ (reference sequence). The CDR3 consists of 15 residues. This CDR3 reads CASSGQLAGSYEQYF. For the CDR3, the DNA is TGTGCCAGCAGCGGACAATTAGCGGGCTCCTACGAGCAGTACTTC.

As to this clone: At the DNA level, this CDR3 is encoded by other sequences in the same sample as well. The chain carries TRBV6-1 and TRBJ1-2; D ambiguous. From germline, CDR1 is MNHNS and CDR2 SASEGT. Between the trimmed V and J ends, which lost 1 base and 5 bases, there was a span of 8 bases. The CDR3 is 13 residues long. The CDR3 DNA is TGTGCCAGCAGTGAAGGTTTACGGTATGGCTACACCTTC. It codes for CASSEGLRYGYTF.

This clone turned up a few times. This rearrangement joins TRBV5-4 to TRBJ1-5; 7 bases are a match to TRBD1. In germline, CDR1 is SGHNT, CDR2 YYREEE (reference sequence). Trimming cost V 0 bases and J 8 bases; bases outside gene matches: 8. CDR3 size: 15 residues. The CDR3 bases are TGTGCCAGCAGCTTGGACAGGGGCCAGAGGGAGCCCCAGCATTTT. This translates into CASSLDRGQREPQHF. The full variable domain, its missing parts supplied by reference TRBV5-4 and TRBJ1-5, is ETGVTQSPTHLIKTRGQQVTLRCSSQSGHNTVSWYQQALGQGPQFIFQYYREEENGRGNFPPRFSGLQFPNYSSELNVNALELDDSALYLCASSLDRGQREPQHFGDGTRLSIL.

As regards this clone: Only one base separates this from a far larger clonotype, so it likely reflects a read error. This chain's CDR3 is CAISDPRQGNTGAFF. CDR3 DNA: TGTGCCATCAGTGACCCCAGACAGGGGAACACTGGAGCTTTCTTT. The chain recombines TRBV10-3 with TRBJ1-1; 8 nucleotides agree with TRBD1. The CDR3 sequence is 15 residues long. Per the germline V gene, CDR1 is ENHRY and CDR2 is SYGVKD.

This clone is medium-sized by share. The chain carries TRBV5-4 and TRBJ1-1; D is unclear. Between the trimmed V and J ends, which lost 2 bases and 0 bases, there was a span of 8 bases. The CDR3 covers 14 residues. The V gene's germline CDR1 is SGHNT and CDR2 YYREEE (reference sequence). CDR3 protein: CASSFMQLNTEAFF. CDR3 nucleotides: TGTGCCAGCAGCTTCATGCAGTTGAACACTGAAGCTTTCTTT.

This clone turned up a few times. This sequence joins TRBV4-1 and TRBJ1-5; the D is unclear. The germline V gene has CDR1 MGHRA and CDR2 YSYEKL. The CDR3 runs to 15 residues. Trimming cost V 0 bases and J 4 bases, with 10 bases left between them. The CDR3 nucleotides are TGCGCCAGCAGCCAAGAATTCCGCGGGAATCAGCCCCAGCATTTT. Encoded protein: CASSQEFRGNQPQHF.

A few counts support this clone. The gene calls are TRBV10-3 and TRBJ2-5, with D maybe TRBD2 (6 bases). The ends were cut back, 7 bases at V and 2 bases at J, with 11 bases in the middle. The germline gives CDR1 ENHRY, CDR2 SYGVKD. The CDR3 totals 13 residues. The CDR3 DNA reads as TGTGCCATCATGGGCGGGGTACAAGAGACCCAGTACTTC. Protein product: CAIMGGVQETQYF.

This chain links TRBV19 with TRBJ1-2; the D gene is possibly TRBD1 (6 bases). The CDR3 is 15 amino acids. Looked up from germline, CDR1 is LNHDA and CDR2 is SQIVND (reference sequence). Trimming stripped 6 bases from V and 2 bases from J, with 16 bases between. The CDR3 region is CASSPSGHLNYGYTF. DNA for the CDR3: TGTGCCAGTAGCCCCTCGGGACACCTAAACTATGGCTACACCTTC.

This chain uses TRBV5-8 with TRBJ1-1; D perhaps matches TRBD1 (5 bases). Trimming shortened V by 4 bases and J by 11 bases, and 18 bases separated the two germline ends. This CDR3 is built from 13 residues. The germline V gene has CDR1 SGHTS and CDR2 YDEGEE. CDR3 DNA: TGTGCCAGCAGCATGGACATTCGCCGTAAGGCTTTCTTT. Its protein is CASSMDIRRKAFF.

This chain joins TRBV11-2 and TRBJ2-1, with D hard to call. The V and J ends lost 1 base and 0 bases respectively, with 4 bases between them. From germline, CDR1 is SGHAT and CDR2 FQNNGV. CDR3 size: 14 residues. In nucleotides, the CDR3 is TGTGCCAGCAGCTTAGCTAGCTCCTACAATGAGCAGTTCTTC. Encoded protein: CASSLASSYNEQFF.

This chain uses TRBV29-1 with TRBJ2-3, with 9 bases that match TRBD1. The V segment lost 6 bases and the J segment 6 bases; nucleotides outside the gene matches: 4. Germline-derived CDR1 and CDR2 are SQVTM and ANQGSEA. This CDR3 is 12 amino acids long. The CDR3 region is CSVRQGGDTQYF. In nucleotides, the CDR3 is TGCAGCGTGCGACAGGGGGGCGATACGCAGTATTTT.

This chain connects TRBV7-3 to TRBJ2-1, with D unresolved. This CDR3 is built from 11 residues. Trimming cost V 2 bases and J 8 bases, with 4 bases left between them. CDR1 is SGHTA, CDR2 FQGTGA, per germline. CDR3 nucleotide sequence: TGTGCCAGCAGCTTAGCTGATGAGCAGTTCTTC. This encodes CASSLADEQFF.

This clone was picked up a small number of times. Here the CDR3 reads CASSVGWGDVQYF. The CDR3 nucleotides read TGTGCCAGCAGCGTAGGTTGGGGAGATGTTCAGTACTTC. The chain has TRBV9 and TRBJ2-4; weak D call: TRBD2 (5 bases). Trimming left V 0 bases short and J 11 bases short, with 12 bases between. The CDR3 runs 13 residues. The V gene's germline CDR1 is SGDLS and CDR2 YYNGEE.

This chain links TRBV4-2 with TRBJ2-2; D may be TRBD1 (5 bases). The V end lost 1 base, the J end lost 6 bases, and 9 bases lay between the germline ends. The germline gives CDR1 LGHNA, CDR2 YNFKEQ. The CDR3 runs 14 residues. CDR3 sequence (DNA): TGTGCCAGCAGCCAAGGATTGACAGCCGGGGAGCTGTTTTTT. Protein: CASSQGLTAGELFF.